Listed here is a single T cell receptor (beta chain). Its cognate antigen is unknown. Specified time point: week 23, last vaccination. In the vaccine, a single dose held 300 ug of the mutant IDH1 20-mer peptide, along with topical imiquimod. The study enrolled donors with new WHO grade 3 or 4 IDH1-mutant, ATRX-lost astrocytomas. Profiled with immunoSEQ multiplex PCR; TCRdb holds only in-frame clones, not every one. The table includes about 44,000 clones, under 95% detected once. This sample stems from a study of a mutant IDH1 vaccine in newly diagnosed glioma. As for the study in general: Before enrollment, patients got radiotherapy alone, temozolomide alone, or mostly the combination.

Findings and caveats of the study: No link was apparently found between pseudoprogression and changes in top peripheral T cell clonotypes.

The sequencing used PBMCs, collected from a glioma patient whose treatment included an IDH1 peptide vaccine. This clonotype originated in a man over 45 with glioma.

CDR3 DNA: TGTGCCAGCAGCCGCCGACAGTCGGGGGAGACCCAGTACTTC. Protein sequence: CASSRRQSGETQYF. The chain employs TRBV7-9 and TRBJ2-5; D may match TRBD1 or TRBD2 (5 bases each). The length of the CDR3 is 14 residues. Germline values: CDR1 SEHNR, CDR2 FQNEAQ (reference sequence). The V gene lost 5 bases and the J gene lost 5 bases, with 15 bases spanning the gap.